Below are 10 T cell receptor beta chains sequenced from a single sample in a study of shared clonotypes between healthy human individuals. The repertoire was sequenced with immunoSEQ multiplex PCR; TCRdb's copy has only in-frame clones and lacks some. The table records around 700,000 clones, approximately 73% of them present only once. The sample taken for sequencing was memory CD4+ T cells sorted from blood. As to subset: CD45RA-negative fraction. The receptors shown here come from a woman aged 25 to 39 in good health.

As DNA, the CDR3 is TGCGCCAGCAGCTATACACCATACGAGCAGTACTTC. It encodes CASSYTPYEQYF. The rearrangement joins TRBV5-1 to TRBJ2-7; D ambiguous. CDR1 is SGHRS and CDR2 is YFSETQ in the germline V gene. This CDR3 region has 12 residues. V lost 3 bases, J lost 4 bases, and 8 bases lay in between.

V gene TRBV5-6 combines with J gene TRBJ1-4, with TRBD1 matching 8 bases. Per germline, CDR1 SGHDT and CDR2 YYEEEE. Trimming removed 0 bases from V and 5 bases from J; junction bases left unmatched: 15. This CDR3 spans 19 amino acids. The CDR3: CASSLDRRAGGRENEKLFF. The CDR3 nucleotides read TGTGCCAGCAGCTTGGACCGTAGGGCAGGGGGCCGAGAGAATGAAAAACTGTTTTTT.

A note on this clone: Other DNA sequences in this sample translate to the same CDR3. This sequence joins TRBV6-6 and TRBJ1-5; 7 bases agree with TRBD1. The CDR3 totals 14 residues. V shed 3 bases and J 6 bases; nucleotides not matched to a gene: 5. Germline V gene data show CDR1 as MNHNY and CDR2 as SVGAGI (reference sequence). CDR3 sequence reads: CASSYSGGGQPQHF. The DNA of the CDR3 is TGTGCCAGCAGTTATTCAGGGGGGGGTCAGCCCCAGCATTTT.

In its sample, this clone was seen a few times. The genes are TRBV6-6 and TRBJ2-7; D is undetermined. The CDR3 totals 13 residues. In germline, CDR1 is MNHNY, CDR2 SVGAGI (reference sequence). Trimming stripped 2 bases from V and 1 base from J, with 6 bases between. The CDR3 is CASSYKVSYEQYF. In DNA form, the CDR3 reads TGTGCCAGCAGTTACAAAGTATCCTACGAGCAGTACTTC.

V and J are TRBV28 and TRBJ1-5, with D unclear. Germline values: CDR1 MDHEN, CDR2 SYDVKM. There are 13 residues in the CDR3. The V end lost 7 bases, the J end lost 5 bases, and 12 bases lay between the germline ends. The CDR3 DNA follows: TGTGCCAGCATTGTAGGCAAAGATCAGCCCCAGCATTTT. The encoded protein is CASIVGKDQPQHF.

This chain connects TRBV27 to TRBJ2-7; D is perhaps TRBD1 (6 bases). The germline V and J ends were trimmed by 6 bases and 6 bases, with 18 bases remaining between them. CDR1 is MNHEY and CDR2 is SMNVEV in the germline V gene (reference sequence). The CDR3 has 14 residues. The CDR3: CASRLNRAAAEQYF. CDR3 sequence (DNA): TGTGCCAGCAGACTCAACAGGGCCGCTGCCGAGCAGTACTTC.

The chain joins TRBV6-1 to TRBJ2-7, with unresolved D. V lost 10 bases, J lost 4 bases, and 17 bases lay in between. CDR3 size: 13 residues. The germline gives CDR1 MNHNS, CDR2 SASEGT. CDR3 loop: CATTRAGLYEQYF. The CDR3 nucleotides read TGTGCCACGACCCGGGCCGGGCTGTACGAGCAGTACTTC.

J is TRBJ1-5 and V is TRBV7-9; D is perhaps TRBD1 (6 bases). Between the trimmed V and J ends, which lost 5 bases and 3 bases, there was a span of 8 bases. Germline V lookup: CDR1 SEHNR, CDR2 FQNEAQ (reference sequence). The CDR3 length is 13 residues. CDR3 region: CASSRTVNQPQHF. The DNA of the CDR3 is TGTGCCAGCAGCCGGACAGTCAATCAGCCCCAGCATTTT.

The V gene is TRBV28, the J gene TRBJ1-4; 8 bases are a match to TRBD1. CDR3 length: 15 amino acids. V lost 4 bases and J lost 8; bases outside the gene matches: 9. CDR1 MDHEN and CDR2 SYDVKM come from the germline V gene. The CDR3 spells CASSSRTGPGEKLFF. CDR3 nucleotides: TGTGCCAGCAGTTCAAGGACAGGGCCGGGAGAAAAACTGTTTTTT.

The chain uses TRBV27 and TRBJ2-2, with D possibly matching TRBD2 (6 bases). This CDR3 contains 12 residues. Trimming took 6 bases from V and 6 from J, leaving 8 bases between them. Per the germline V gene, CDR1 is MNHEY and CDR2 is SMNVEV (reference sequence). CDR3 amino acids: CASSPGAGELFF. CDR3 coding DNA: TGTGCCAGCAGCCCGGGGGCCGGGGAGCTGTTTTTT.